This T cell receptor beta chain was sequenced during a study of blood T cell repertoires in COVID-19. On the study more broadly: From the United States, Italy and Spain came samples of acute and convalescent COVID-19.

Here immunoSEQ multiplex PCR was the method, and the copy in TCRdb shows in-frame clones only, minus some. The sample lists under 200,000 clones; about 88% were seen once. Participant ages covered roughly 18 to 89 years across 24 US areas. Donors in Cohort 3 who had recovered were those with two negative PCRs, healthcare professional clearance, or resolution of their symptoms. Between the trimmed V and J ends, which lost 8 bases and 10 bases, there was a span of 20 bases. Germline V lookup: CDR1 MNHEY, CDR2 SVGAGI. The CDR3 loop spans 13 amino acids. The chain joins TRBV6-5 to TRBJ1-1; no reliable D call. The sequence derives from a young woman who had recovered from COVID-19. The sample was PBMCs or T cells enriched from blood (not recorded which). The DNA for the CDR3 is TGTGCCAGCCAAAACCTGGCACTCGGCGGAGCTTTCTTT. This translates into CASQNLALGGAFF.